One T cell receptor (beta chain) is described in this entry. Its antigen remains unidentified. The sample comes from a study of T cells after yellow fever vaccination. As TCR cDNA was made by 5'RACE template switching, a universal primer site and UMIs were added. TCRdb analysed the 5' RACE reads with MiXCR anew, one entry per CDR3 protein. Among around 100,000 distinct CDR3 sequences listed, around 8.6% were seen once. Germline V gene lookup returns CDR1 SGHRS and CDR2 YFSETQ. V lost 3 bases to trimming and J lost 4 bases, with 12 bases between them. The CDR3 consists of 14 residues. General study points: FACS-sorted repertoires might harbor abundant contaminating clonotypes from the bulk population.

This sequence originates from a man aged 25-45 years who received the YFV17D yellow fever vaccine. This specimen consisted of CD8+ T cells sorted from PBMCs, obtained 45 days after the yellow fever booster vaccination. The chain couples TRBV5-1 to TRBJ2-3; D ambiguous. The CDR3 DNA follows: TGCGCCAGCAGCTATAGGCGAATTGCAGATACGCAGTATTTT. Its protein product is CASSYRRIADTQYF.